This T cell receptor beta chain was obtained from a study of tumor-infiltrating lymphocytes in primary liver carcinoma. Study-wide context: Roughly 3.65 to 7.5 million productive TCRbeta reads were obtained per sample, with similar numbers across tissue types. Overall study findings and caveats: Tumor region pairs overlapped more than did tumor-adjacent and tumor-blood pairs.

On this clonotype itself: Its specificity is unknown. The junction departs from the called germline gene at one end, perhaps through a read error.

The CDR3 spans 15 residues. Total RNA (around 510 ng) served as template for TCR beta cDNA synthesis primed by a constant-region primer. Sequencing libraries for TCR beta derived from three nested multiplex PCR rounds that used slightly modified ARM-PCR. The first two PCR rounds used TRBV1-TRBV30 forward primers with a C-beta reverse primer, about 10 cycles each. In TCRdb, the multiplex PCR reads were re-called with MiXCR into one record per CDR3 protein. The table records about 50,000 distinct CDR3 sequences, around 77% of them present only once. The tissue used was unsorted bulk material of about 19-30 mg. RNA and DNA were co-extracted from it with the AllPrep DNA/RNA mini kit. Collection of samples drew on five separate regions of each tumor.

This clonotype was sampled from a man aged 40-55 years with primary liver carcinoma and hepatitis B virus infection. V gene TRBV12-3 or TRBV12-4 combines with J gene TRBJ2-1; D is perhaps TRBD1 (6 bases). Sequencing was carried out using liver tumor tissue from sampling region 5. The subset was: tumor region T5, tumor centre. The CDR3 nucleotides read TGTGCCAGCAGGGGGGCAGGGCGGAACTACAATGAGAAGTTCTTC. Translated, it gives CASRGAGRNYNEKFF.